The T cell receptor beta chain under discussion was sequenced for a study of vaccination and CD4 T cells after COVID-19. Treatment described: approximately 9-day PBMC culture with coronavirus spike peptide pools or control peptides (ViraFEST assay). Sequenced with the Oncomine TCR Beta short-read assay was DNA taken from cultured CD4+ T cells. In TCRdb, the PCR reads were re-called with MiXCR into one record per CDR3 protein. Of more than 10,000 distinct CDR3 sequences in the sample, about 61% are singletons; the top ten hold 11%. V lost 5 bases and J lost 2, with 8 bases in between. The CDR3 runs 13 residues. Germline V gene lookup returns CDR1 MNHEY and CDR2 SMNVEV (reference sequence). This clonotype has just a few counts. Its antigen is as yet unknown.

The specimen sequenced was CD4+ T cells from blood, cultured in vitro. V and J are TRBV27 and TRBJ2-3; D is unresolved. The clonotype comes from a human donor who had recovered from COVID-19. This CDR3 is CASSISHTDTQYF. The CDR3 bases are TGTGCCAGCAGTATCTCCCACACAGATACGCAGTATTTT.